The rows below give T cell receptor beta chains drawn from one sample of a study of CD4 T cells in relation to SARS-CoV-2 and coronaviruses. Some clones are missing from TCRdb's copy, which holds only in-frame ones; the method was immunoSEQ multiplex PCR. The sample records roughly 20,000 clones, approximately 78% being singletons. Antigens of these TCRs are unknown. Source material: CD4+ T cells from PBMCs, cultured in vitro. These receptors originate from a human donor in good health. CDR3s include the opening cysteine and the closing phenylalanine or tryptophan. Fields, in order: D gene, J gene, clone size, V gene, CDR3 protein, CDR3 DNA. A D gene is named only where the DNA matches it firmly. Size is stated for part of the rows, as once, few or many counts, or as a class when the clone is expanded.

- | TRBJ1-4 | - | TRBV19 | CASSMRKRGSANEKLFF | TGTGCCAGTAGTATGAGGAAAAGGGGGTCGGCTAATGAAAAACTGTTTTTT
- | TRBJ1-4 | - | TRBV7-9 | CASSTTGSISGNEKLFF | TGTGCCAGCAGTACTACAGGGTCGATCTCTGGGAATGAAAAACTGTTTTTT
TRBD1 | TRBJ2-3 | - | TRBV10-3 | CAISESTRMDRADRAVTDTQYF | TGTGCCATCAGTGAGTCGACTCGCATGGACAGGGCTGATCGGGCCGTCACAGATACGCAGTATTTT
- | TRBJ2-3 | - | TRBV7-3 | CASSLSSDTQYF | TGTGCCAGCAGCTTAAGCTCAGATACGCAGTATTTT
TRBD1 | TRBJ1-6 | - | TRBV18 | CASSPEGAQRNSPLHF | TGTGCCAGCTCACCAGAGGGGGCGCAGAGGAATTCACCCCTCCACTTT
TRBD1 | TRBJ1-2 | - | TRBV24-1 | CATSDLGGADGYTF | TGTGCCACCAGTGACCTAGGGGGCGCCGATGGCTACACCTTC
TRBD2 | TRBJ2-3 | once | TRBV6-5 | CASKKTGGGTDTQYF | TGTGCCAGCAAGAAGACGGGAGGGGGCACAGATACGCAGTATTTT
TRBD1 | TRBJ2-7 | - | TRBV24-1 | CATMAGTGSYEQYF | TGTGCCACCATGGCCGGGACAGGGTCCTACGAGCAGTACTTC
- | TRBJ1-1 | - | TRBV5-1 | CASSFQGPMNTEAFF | TGCGCCAGCAGCTTCCAGGGCCCCATGAACACTGAAGCTTTCTTT
- | TRBJ2-1 | - | TRBV21-1 | CASSKGVSGDNEQFF | TGTGCCAGCAGCAAAGGGGTTAGCGGGGACAATGAGCAGTTCTTC
TRBD2 | TRBJ2-3 | once | TRBV6-4 | CASSELAGELDTQYF | TGTGCCAGCAGCGAACTAGCGGGAGAATTAGATACGCAGTATTTT
TRBD1 | TRBJ2-5 | - | TRBV28 | CASTGDRAGETQYF | TGTGCCAGCACCGGGGACAGGGCGGGCGAGACCCAGTACTTC
- | TRBJ1-1 | - | TRBV3-1/TRBV3-2 | CASSQVPFLGTEAFF | TGTGCCAGCAGCCAAGTACCATTCCTGGGGACTGAAGCTTTCTTT
- | TRBJ2-2 | - | TRBV7-8 | CASSSFSGELFF | TGTGCCAGCAGCTCTTTCAGCGGGGAGCTGTTTTTT
TRBD2 | TRBJ2-2 | - | TRBV15 | CATSPRGDTGELFF | TGTGCCACCAGCCCACGGGGGGACACCGGGGAGCTGTTTTTT
TRBD2 | TRBJ2-1 | few | TRBV5-6 | CASSLWTSSNNEQFF | TGTGCCAGCAGCTTATGGACTAGCAGCAACAATGAGCAGTTCTTC
- | TRBJ1-1 | - | TRBV19 | CASSIDTNTEAFF | TGTGCCAGTAGTATAGACACGAACACTGAAGCTTTCTTT
TRBD1 | TRBJ1-1 | - | TRBV5-1 | CASSAGQGLNTEAFF | TGCGCCAGCAGCGCGGGACAGGGACTAAACACTGAAGCTTTCTTT
- | TRBJ2-7 | - | TRBV12-3/TRBV12-4 | CASSLRGPEYF | TGTGCCAGCAGTTTGAGGGGCCCTGAGTACTTC
- | TRBJ2-2 | few | TRBV10-1 | CASSVQYTGELFF | TGCGCCAGCAGTGTTCAGTACACCGGGGAGCTGTTTTTT